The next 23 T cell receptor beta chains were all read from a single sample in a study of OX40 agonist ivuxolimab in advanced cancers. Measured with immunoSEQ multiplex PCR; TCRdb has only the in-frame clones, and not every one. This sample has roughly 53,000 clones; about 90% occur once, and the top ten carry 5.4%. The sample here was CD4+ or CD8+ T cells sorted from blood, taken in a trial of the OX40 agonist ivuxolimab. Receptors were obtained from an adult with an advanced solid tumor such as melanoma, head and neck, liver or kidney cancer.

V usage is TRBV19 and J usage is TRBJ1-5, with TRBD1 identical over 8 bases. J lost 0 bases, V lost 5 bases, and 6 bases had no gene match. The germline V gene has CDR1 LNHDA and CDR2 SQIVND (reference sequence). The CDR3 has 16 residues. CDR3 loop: CASSSAGGPSNQPQHF. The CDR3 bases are TGTGCCAGTAGTTCCGCAGGGGGCCCTAGCAATCAGCCCCAGCATTTT. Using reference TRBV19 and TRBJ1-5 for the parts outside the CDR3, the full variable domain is DGGITQSPKYLFRKEGQNVTLSCEQNLNHDAMYWYRQDPGQGLRLIYYSQIVNDFQKGDIAEGYSVSREKKESFPLTVTSAQKNPTAFYLCASSSAGGPSNQPQHFGDGTRLSIL.

CDR3 residues: CASSPTGYPGTGKGDGYTF. The CDR3 DNA follows: TGTGCCAGCAGCCCTACGGGTTACCCAGGGACAGGAAAAGGTGATGGCTACACCTTC. V and J are TRBV7-2 and TRBJ1-2; 8 bases agree with TRBD1. V shed 5 bases and J 6 bases; nucleotides not matched to a gene: 23. Germline CDR1 is SGHTA and CDR2 is FQGNSA. CDR3 size: 19 residues.

Here the CDR3 DNA reads TGTGCCAGCAGTTTGAGGGTAAAAGAGACCCAGTACTTC. The encoded protein is CASSLRVKETQYF. The chain employs TRBV6-5 and TRBJ2-5; D possibly corresponds to TRBD2 (5 bases). Trimming cost V 4 bases and J 3 bases, with 9 bases left between them. Germline lookup yields CDR1 MNHEY and CDR2 SVGAGI. This CDR3 region has 13 residues.

CDR3 sequence reads: CASARVQETQYF. The CDR3 DNA sequence: TGTGCCAGCGCTCGGGTCCAAGAGACCCAGTACTTC. The chain is built from TRBV2 and TRBJ2-5, with no clear D. Germline V gives CDR1 SNHLY, CDR2 FYNNEI. This CDR3 has 12 residues. Between the trimmed V and J ends, which lost 8 bases and 1 base, there was a span of 8 bases.

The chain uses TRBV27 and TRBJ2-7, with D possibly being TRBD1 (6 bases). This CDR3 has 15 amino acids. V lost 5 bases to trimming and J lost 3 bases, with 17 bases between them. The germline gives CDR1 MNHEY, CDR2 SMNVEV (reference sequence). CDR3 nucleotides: TGTGCCAGCAGTCCCCCCCGACAGGCCCGCTACGAGCAGTACTTC. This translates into CASSPPRQARYEQYF.

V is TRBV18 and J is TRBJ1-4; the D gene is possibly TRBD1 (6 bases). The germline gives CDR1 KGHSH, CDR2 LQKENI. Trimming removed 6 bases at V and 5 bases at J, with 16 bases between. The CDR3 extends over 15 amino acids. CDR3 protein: CASSQFTGPNEKLFF. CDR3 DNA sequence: TGTGCCAGCTCCCAGTTTACAGGGCCAAATGAAAAACTGTTTTTT.

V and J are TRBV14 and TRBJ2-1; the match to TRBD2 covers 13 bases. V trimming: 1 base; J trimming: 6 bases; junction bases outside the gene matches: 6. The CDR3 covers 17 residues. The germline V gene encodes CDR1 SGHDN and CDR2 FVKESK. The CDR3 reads CASSQGPGLAGANEQFF. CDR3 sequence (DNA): TGTGCCAGCAGCCAAGGGCCTGGACTAGCGGGAGCCAATGAGCAGTTCTTC. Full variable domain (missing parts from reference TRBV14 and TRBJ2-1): EAGVTQFPSHSVIEKGQTVTLRCDPISGHDNLYWYRRVMGKEIKFLLHFVKESKQDESGMPNNRFLAERTGGTYSTLKVQPAELEDSGVYFCASSQGPGLAGANEQFFGPGTRLTVL.

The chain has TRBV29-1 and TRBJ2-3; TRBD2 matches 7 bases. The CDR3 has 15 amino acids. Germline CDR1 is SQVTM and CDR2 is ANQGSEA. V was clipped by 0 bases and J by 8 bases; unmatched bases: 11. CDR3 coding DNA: TGCAGCGTTGAAGAGGTAGCGGGCCGGATGGGTACGCAGTATTTT. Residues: CSVEEVAGRMGTQYF.

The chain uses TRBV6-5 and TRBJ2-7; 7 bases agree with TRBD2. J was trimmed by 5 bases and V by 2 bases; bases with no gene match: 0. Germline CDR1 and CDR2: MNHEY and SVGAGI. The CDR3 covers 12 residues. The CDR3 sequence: CASSYGLDEQYF. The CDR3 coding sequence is TGTGCCAGCAGTTACGGACTAGACGAGCAGTACTTC.

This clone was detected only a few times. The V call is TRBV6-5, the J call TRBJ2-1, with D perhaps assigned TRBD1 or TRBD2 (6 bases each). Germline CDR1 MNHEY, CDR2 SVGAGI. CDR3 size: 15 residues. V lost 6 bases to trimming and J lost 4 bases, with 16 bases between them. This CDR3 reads CASRPTGAGYNEQFF. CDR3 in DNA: TGTGCCAGCAGGCCGACGGGGGCGGGTTACAATGAGCAGTTCTTC.

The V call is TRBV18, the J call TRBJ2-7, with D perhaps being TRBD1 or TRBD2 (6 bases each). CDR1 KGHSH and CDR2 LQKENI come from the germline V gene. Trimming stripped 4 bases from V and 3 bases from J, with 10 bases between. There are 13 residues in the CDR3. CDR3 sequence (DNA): TGTGCCAGCTCACGCGGGACAAACTACGAGCAGTACTTC. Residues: CASSRGTNYEQYF.

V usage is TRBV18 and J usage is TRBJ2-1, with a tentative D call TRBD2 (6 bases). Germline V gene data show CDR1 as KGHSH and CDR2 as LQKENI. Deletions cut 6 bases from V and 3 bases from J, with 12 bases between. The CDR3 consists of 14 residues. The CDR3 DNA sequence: TGTGCCAGCTCCCAGGGACTGAACTACAATGAGCAGTTCTTC. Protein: CASSQGLNYNEQFF.

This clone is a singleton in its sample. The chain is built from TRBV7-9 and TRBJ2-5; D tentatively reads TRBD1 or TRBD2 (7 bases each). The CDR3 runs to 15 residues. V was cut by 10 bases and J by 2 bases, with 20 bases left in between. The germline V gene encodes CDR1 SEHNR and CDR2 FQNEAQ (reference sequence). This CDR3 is CANRERQGLQETQYF. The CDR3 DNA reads TGTGCCAACAGGGAAAGACAGGGACTACAAGAGACCCAGTACTTC.

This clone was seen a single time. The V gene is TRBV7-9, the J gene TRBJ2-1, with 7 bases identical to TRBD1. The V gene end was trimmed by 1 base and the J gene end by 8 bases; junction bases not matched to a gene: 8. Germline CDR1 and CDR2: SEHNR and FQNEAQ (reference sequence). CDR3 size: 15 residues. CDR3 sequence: CASSLGDRARDEQFF. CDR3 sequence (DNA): TGTGCCAGCAGCTTAGGAGACAGGGCAAGGGATGAGCAGTTCTTC.

The CDR3 loop is CASQTSVSYEQYF. DNA for the CDR3: TGTGCCAGCCAGACTTCGGTTTCCTACGAGCAGTACTTC. The chain recombines TRBV28 with TRBJ2-7; D ambiguous. Deletions cut 8 bases from V and 1 base from J, with 12 bases between. Germline assignment: CDR1 MDHEN and CDR2 SYDVKM. The CDR3 is 13 residues long.

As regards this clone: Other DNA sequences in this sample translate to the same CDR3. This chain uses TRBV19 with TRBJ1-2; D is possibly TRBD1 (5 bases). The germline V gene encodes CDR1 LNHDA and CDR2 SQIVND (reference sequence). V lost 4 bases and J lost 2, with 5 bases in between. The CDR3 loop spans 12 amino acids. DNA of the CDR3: TGTGCCAGTAGTAGGGGGAACTATGGCTACACCTTC. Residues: CASSRGNYGYTF.

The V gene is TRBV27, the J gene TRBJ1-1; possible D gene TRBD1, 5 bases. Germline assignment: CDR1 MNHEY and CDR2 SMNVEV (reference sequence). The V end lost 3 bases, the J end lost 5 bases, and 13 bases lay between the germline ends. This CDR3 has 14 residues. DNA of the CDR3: TGTGCCAGCAGTTTTAGGGCAGGGAGAACTGAAGCTTTCTTT. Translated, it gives CASSFRAGRTEAFF.

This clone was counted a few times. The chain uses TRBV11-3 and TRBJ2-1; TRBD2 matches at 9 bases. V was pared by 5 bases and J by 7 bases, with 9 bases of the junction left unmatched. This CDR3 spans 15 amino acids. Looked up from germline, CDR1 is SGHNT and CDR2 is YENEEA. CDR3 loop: CASSHRGGRGNEQFF. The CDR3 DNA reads TGTGCCAGCAGCCACCGGGGCGGGAGGGGAAATGAGCAGTTCTTC.

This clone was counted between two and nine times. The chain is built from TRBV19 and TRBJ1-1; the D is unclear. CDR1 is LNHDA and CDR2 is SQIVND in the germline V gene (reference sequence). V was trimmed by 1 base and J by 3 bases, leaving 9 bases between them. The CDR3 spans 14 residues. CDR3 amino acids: CASSIVAGYTEAFF. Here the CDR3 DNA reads TGTGCCAGTAGTATAGTAGCCGGGTACACTGAAGCTTTCTTT.

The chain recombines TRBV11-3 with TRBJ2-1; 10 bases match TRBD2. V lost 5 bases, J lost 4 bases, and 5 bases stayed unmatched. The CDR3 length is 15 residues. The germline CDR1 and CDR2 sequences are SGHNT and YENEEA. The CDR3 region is CASSAGLAEYNEQFF. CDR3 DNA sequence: TGTGCCAGCAGCGCCGGACTAGCGGAGTACAATGAGCAGTTCTTC.

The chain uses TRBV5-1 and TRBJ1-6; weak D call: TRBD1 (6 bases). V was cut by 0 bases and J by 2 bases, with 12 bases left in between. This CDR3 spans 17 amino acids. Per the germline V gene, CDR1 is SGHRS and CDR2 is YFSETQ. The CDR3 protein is CASSLAQGRPYNSPLHF. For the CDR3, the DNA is TGCGCCAGCAGCTTGGCCCAGGGGAGGCCCTATAATTCACCCCTCCACTTT.

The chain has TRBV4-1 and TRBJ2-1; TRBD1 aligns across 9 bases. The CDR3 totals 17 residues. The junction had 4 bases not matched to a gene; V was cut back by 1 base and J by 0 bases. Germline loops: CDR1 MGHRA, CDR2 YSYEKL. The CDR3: CASSQVRGQGSYNEQFF. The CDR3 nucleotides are TGCGCCAGCAGCCAAGTTCGGGGACAGGGCTCCTACAATGAGCAGTTCTTC.

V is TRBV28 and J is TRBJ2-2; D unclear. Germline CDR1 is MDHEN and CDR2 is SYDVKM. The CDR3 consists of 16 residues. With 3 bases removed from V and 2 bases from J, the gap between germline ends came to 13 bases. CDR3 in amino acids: CASSFRRPKNTGELFF. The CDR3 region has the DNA TGTGCCAGCAGTTTTCGGCGGCCGAAAAACACCGGGGAGCTGTTTTTT.